Below, 24 T cell receptor beta chains from the same sample are listed, as sequenced in a study of radiation and T cells in renal cell carcinoma (dated by TCRdb to 2018 to 2021). Read against the paper, the sample's time point label means: tumor resected at nephrectomy. The label giving this sample's treatment or condition can be read as: 15 Gy SBRT to primary tumor, nephrectomy 4 weeks later. The protocol used for the library was the immunoSEQ multiplex PCR assay. TCRdb holds this immuneACCESS table with in-frame rearrangements only. Some clones are missing; in checked studies, unresolved V genes explain under half, and the rest has no known cause. Recorded for this sample are about 20,000 clones; around 46% of them occurred a single time. The top ten hold approximately 16% of the sample. This specimen consisted of tumor tissue, obtained from a patient whose treatment included radiotherapy and nephrectomy. All receptors derive from a woman in her 50s with renal cell carcinoma.

This clone has just one count. V and J are TRBV7-9 and TRBJ1-2; D ambiguous. The CDR3 contains 14 residues. Germline CDR1 reads SEHNR; CDR2 reads FQNEAQ (reference sequence). V was clipped by 0 bases and J by 2 bases, with 7 bases between them. The CDR3 region is CASSLANHNYGYTF. In DNA, the CDR3 is TGTGCCAGCAGCTTAGCGAACCACAACTATGGCTACACCTTC.

The chain has TRBV5-4 and TRBJ2-1, with TRBD2 identical over 7 bases. Germline V gene lookup returns CDR1 SGHNT and CDR2 YYREEE (reference sequence). The CDR3 is made up of 12 amino acids. V shed 4 bases and J 9 bases; nucleotides not matched to a gene: 4. CDR3 sequence reads: CASSPWGGEQFF. The CDR3 nucleotides read TGTGCCAGCAGCCCCTGGGGGGGTGAGCAGTTCTTC.

The genes are TRBV19 and TRBJ2-1; D is unresolved. V lost 6 bases and J 7 bases, leaving 10 bases between the germline ends. The CDR3 is 12 amino acids. Germline V gives CDR1 LNHDA, CDR2 SQIVND (reference sequence). In DNA, the CDR3 is TGTGCCAGTAGCGCCGGGTGGAATGAGCAGTTCTTC. It is translated as CASSAGWNEQFF.

J is TRBJ1-5 and V is TRBV15; D is uncertain. The CDR3 has 14 amino acids. V was clipped by 1 base and J by 9 bases, with 13 bases between them. Germline-derived CDR1 and CDR2 are LNHNV and YYDKDF (reference sequence). The CDR3 nucleotides are TGTGCCACCAGCAGAGGGACCGTAGCGAGGCCCCAGCATTTT. Translating gives CATSRGTVARPQHF.

This chain connects TRBV2 to TRBJ2-1; TRBD1 agrees at 8 bases. The CDR3 is 18 residues long. V dropped 6 bases and J dropped 0; count of bases not matched to a gene: 13. Per the germline V gene, CDR1 is SNHLY and CDR2 is FYNNEI. The CDR3, as DNA: TGTGCCAGCAGCCGGTTCCCGACAGGGGTAGCCTCCTACAATGAGCAGTTCTTC. It yields the protein CASSRFPTGVASYNEQFF.

The V call is TRBV28, the J call TRBJ1-5; TRBD1 agrees at 8 bases. Trimming cost V 6 bases and J 4 bases; bases outside gene matches: 11. Germline V lookup: CDR1 MDHEN, CDR2 SYDVKM. CDR3 length: 16 amino acids. For the CDR3, the DNA is TGTGCCAGCAGGACCACTAGCAACAGGGGGAATCAGCCCCAGCATTTT. Translation: CASRTTSNRGNQPQHF.

In its sample, this clone ranks as medium-sized. The rearrangement joins TRBV2 to TRBJ1-6; no firm D call. The germline gives CDR1 SNHLY, CDR2 FYNNEI. Trimming shortened V by 10 bases and J by 10 bases, and 17 bases separated the two germline ends. CDR3 length equals 13 residues. Written as DNA, the CDR3 is TGTGCCACCACCCCAGTCTTTGGGTCACCCCTCCACTTT. Protein sequence: CATTPVFGSPLHF.

This chain uses TRBV2 with TRBJ1-3; no clear D. This CDR3 region has 14 residues. The germline gives CDR1 SNHLY, CDR2 FYNNEI. Trimming took off 5 bases at V and 8 bases at J, with 16 bases between the two ends. The CDR3 spells CASSTAGPVYTIYF. In DNA form, the CDR3 reads TGTGCCAGCAGTACAGCCGGGCCAGTATACACCATATATTTT.

A note on this clone: One base away lies a much larger clone, so this may be a sequencing read error. V usage is TRBV16 and J usage is TRBJ1-3; D is unclear. This CDR3 is built from 12 residues. V lost 2 bases, J lost 4 bases, and 3 bases lay in between. The germline V gene encodes CDR1 KGHSY and CDR2 FQNENV. Here the CDR3 reads CASSQGGNTIYF. The DNA of the CDR3 is TGTGCCAGCAGCCAAGGGGGAAACACCATATATTTT.

J is TRBJ1-2 and V is TRBV7-9; no definite D call. The CDR3 covers 16 residues. Germline CDR1 SEHNR, CDR2 FQNEAQ (reference sequence). V lost 3 bases and J lost 0, with 14 bases in between. In DNA form, the CDR3 reads TGTGCCAGCAGCTTGGGGAGGGCAGAGACTAACTATGGCTACACCTTC. It translates to CASSLGRAETNYGYTF.

The chain employs TRBV7-9 and TRBJ2-7, with 10 positions matching TRBD2. Looked up from germline, CDR1 is SEHNR and CDR2 is FQNEAQ (reference sequence). The CDR3 is 15 residues long. V was pared by 6 bases and J by 0 bases, with 5 bases of the junction left unmatched. CDR3 amino acids: CASRKIAGGSYEQYF. CDR3 DNA: TGTGCCAGCAGAAAAATAGCGGGGGGCTCCTACGAGCAGTACTTC.

The chain couples TRBV4-2 to TRBJ2-7; TRBD1 might be the D (5 bases). CDR3 length equals 14 residues. Germline CDR1 reads LGHNA; CDR2 reads YNFKEQ. V was pared by 4 bases and J by 3 bases, with 13 bases between. The CDR3 is CASSPMSRGYEQYF. The CDR3 bases are TGTGCCAGCAGCCCAATGAGTAGGGGCTACGAGCAGTACTTC.

The chain uses TRBV2 and TRBJ1-2, with 12 bases matching TRBD1. CDR1 SNHLY and CDR2 FYNNEI come from the germline V gene. This CDR3 region has 15 residues. V shed 5 bases, J shed 10 bases, and the junction held 11 bases outside the gene matches. CDR3 sequence (DNA): TGTGCCAGCAGTCTAATACCGGGACAGGGGGCGGCCTACACCTTC. This codes for CASSLIPGQGAAYTF.

The CDR3 bases are TGTGCCTGGAGTGTGCCCTGGACTGAAGCTTTCTTT. Translation gives CAWSVPWTEAFF. The V gene is TRBV30, the J gene TRBJ1-1; no clear D. V lost 0 bases, J lost 5 bases, and 7 bases lay in between. CDR1 GTSNPN and CDR2 SVGIG come from the germline V gene (reference sequence). The CDR3 contains 12 residues.

This clone was counted only a few times. At the DNA level, this CDR3 is encoded by other sequences in the same sample as well. The chain recombines TRBV4-2 with TRBJ1-5; no reliable D call. The germline gives CDR1 LGHNA, CDR2 YNFKEQ. The CDR3 loop spans 14 amino acids. V dropped 1 base and J dropped 1 base, with 5 bases sitting between them. The CDR3 region is CASSQARSNQPQHF. CDR3 DNA: TGTGCCAGCAGCCAAGCCAGGAGCAATCAGCCCCAGCATTTT.

This clone turned up a few times. The CDR3 loop reads CASSGDSTNYGYTF. DNA of the CDR3: TGTGCCAGCAGCGGCGACAGTACTAACTATGGCTACACCTTC. The chain recombines TRBV11-2 with TRBJ1-2; a weak D match, TRBD1 (5 bases). This CDR3 comprises 14 residues. Germline-derived CDR1 and CDR2 are SGHAT and FQNNGV. Between the trimmed V and J ends, which lost 5 bases and 0 bases, there was a span of 10 bases.

The chain couples TRBV7-8 to TRBJ2-1; 9 bases are shared with TRBD1. After removal of 2 bases from V and 6 bases from J, the junction contained 8 bases not matched to a gene. From germline, CDR1 is SGHVS and CDR2 FQNEAQ. The CDR3 covers 16 residues. The CDR3 DNA reads as TGTGCCAGCAGCTTAATGGGGGGACAGGGACTCAATGAGCAGTTCTTC. Translated: CASSLMGGQGLNEQFF.

The chain combines TRBV27 with TRBJ1-6, with 8 nucleotides matching TRBD1. The CDR3 runs to 16 residues. After removal of 6 bases from V and 7 bases from J, the junction contained 11 bases not matched to a gene. CDR1 is MNHEY, CDR2 SMNVEV, per germline (reference sequence). CDR3 in amino acids: CASRNAGGWGNSPLHF. The CDR3 DNA follows: TGTGCCAGCAGGAATGCAGGGGGCTGGGGGAATTCACCCCTCCACTTT.

This chain links TRBV2 with TRBJ1-4; 7 bases match TRBD1. V lost 4 bases to trimming and J lost 3 bases; unmatched junction nucleotides: 5. The CDR3 runs 15 residues. In germline, CDR1 is SNHLY, CDR2 FYNNEI. CDR3 sequence (DNA): TGTGCCAGCAGTGGTGGGGGACAGCCTAATGAAAAACTGTTTTTT. The encoded protein is CASSGGGQPNEKLFF.

In this sample, this clone turned up a few times. The chain combines TRBV4-1 with TRBJ1-5, with 7 bases identical to TRBD1. The CDR3 sequence is 16 residues long. Germline CDR1 reads MGHRA; CDR2 reads YSYEKL. J was trimmed by 2 bases and V by 1 base; bases with no gene match: 5. The CDR3 loop is CASSQGLGQGNQPQHF. Here the CDR3 DNA reads TGCGCCAGCAGCCAAGGGCTTGGACAGGGCAATCAGCCCCAGCATTTT.

This clone was found a few times. V and J are TRBV2 and TRBJ1-6, with D tentatively TRBD1 (5 bases). Germline lookup yields CDR1 SNHLY and CDR2 FYNNEI. The CDR3 sequence is 13 residues long. V lost 7 bases and J lost 15, with 19 bases in between. Written as DNA, the CDR3 is TGTGCCAGCAACGCCTTGTGGGGGGATTTCCTCCACTTT. Protein: CASNALWGDFLHF.

With regard to this clone: One end of the junction fails to match germline, which may point to a read error. The chain joins TRBV5-5 to TRBJ1-6; D unclear. Germline V gene lookup returns CDR1 SGHKS and CDR2 YYEKEE (reference sequence). The length of the CDR3 is 16 residues. The CDR3 nucleotides read TGCGCCAGCAGCCAAGATCCGAGCTCCTATAATTCACCCCTCCACTTT. It codes for CASSQDPSSYNSPLHF.

This clone was picked up many times. The chain combines TRBV13 with TRBJ2-1; TRBD2 aligns across 7 bases. The CDR3 has 15 residues. The V gene end was trimmed by 5 bases and the J gene end by 5 bases; junction bases not matched to a gene: 9. Germline values: CDR1 PRHDT, CDR2 FYEKMQ (reference sequence). CDR3 sequence (DNA): TGTGCCAGCAGCCTCGGACTAGGGTTAAACAATGAGCAGTTCTTC. Translation: CASSLGLGLNNEQFF.

This clone was observed at least ten times. The genes are TRBV9 and TRBJ1-2; a weak D match, TRBD1 (5 bases). The germline CDR1 and CDR2 sequences are SGDLS and YYNGEE. The CDR3 length is 16 residues. V lost 4 bases to trimming and J lost 2 bases, with 18 bases between them. CDR3 in DNA: TGTGCCAGCAGCCCAGCGGGGGGAGCTTCGAACTATGGCTACACCTTC. This encodes CASSPAGGASNYGYTF.